This T cell receptor beta chain derives from a study of cytomegalovirus exposure and HLA in healthy donors. PCR amplification relied on 60 Vbeta primers (plus 13 Jbeta primers). Generated by immunoSEQ multiplex PCR, the TCRdb table keeps only in-frame clones and is missing some. The sample includes about 150,000 clones, approximately 81% seen only once; the top ten take about 2.4%. Trimming shortened V by 3 bases and J by 5 bases, and 16 bases separated the two germline ends. Germline CDR1 is MDHEN and CDR2 is SYDVKM. This CDR3 has 15 residues. This clone was counted once. The chain uses TRBV28 and TRBJ2-5; D perhaps matches TRBD2 (6 bases). This clonotype was obtained from a woman aged 18-29 years in good health and CMV-seronegative. The sequencing sample was made of PBMCs. The CDR3 DNA is TGTGCCAGCAGTTTCCCTAATCGGGGGATGGAGACCCAGTACTTC. Translated: CASSFPNRGMETQYF.